A single T cell receptor beta chain is shown here with its context. This sample was included in a study of technical replicates of blood from several donors. After removal of 2 bases from V and 0 bases from J, the junction contained 9 bases not matched to a gene. CDR1 and CDR2 from the germline V gene are SGHNT and YYREEE (reference sequence). The CDR3 runs 19 residues. Produced via immunoSEQ multiplex PCR; TCRdb's table is partial and in-frame only. The data hold about 84,000 clones, with almost 98% observed a single time. Sequencing was done on a sample of T cells isolated from PBMCs. This TCR was sampled from a human donor in good health. The rearrangement joins TRBV5-4 to TRBJ2-6; TRBD2 matches 9 bases. Here the CDR3 reads CASSFSGRMGISGANVLTF. Here the CDR3 DNA reads TGTGCCAGCAGCTTTAGCGGGAGAATGGGGATCTCTGGGGCCAACGTCCTGACTTTC.